This TCR beta chain was sequenced during a study of human T cells and chemical hapten exposure. For the library, individual cDNA molecules each received unique molecular identifiers. Each CDR3 protein is one row after TCRdb ran MiXCR on the RACE reads. The sample lists 87,000 or so distinct CDR3 sequences; 8% to 10% were seen once. This clonotype has more than one count but fewer than ten. Time point meaning: pre-sensitization, week 0. Specified treatment: therapeutic diphenylcyclopropenone sensitization with weekly scalp DPC. The germline gives CDR1 MDHEN, CDR2 SYDVKM. Trimming stripped 8 bases from V and 5 bases from J, with 17 bases between. The CDR3 has 14 residues.

This specimen consisted of whole blood, obtained in connection with sensitization to the hapten diphenylcyclopropenone (DPC). The TCR originated in a woman between 40 and 50 years old with alopecia areata. Some clones in this sample may be carry-over from other donors' samples. This sequence joins TRBV28 and TRBJ2-3; D ambiguous. The CDR3 is CASSTRRRVDTQYF. The CDR3 DNA sequence: TGTGCCAGCTCTACCAGGCGTCGGGTAGATACGCAGTATTTT.